One sample yielded the 28 T cell receptor beta chains listed below, sequenced in a study of T cells in Graves' hyperthyroidism and ophthalmopathy. Regions amplified from RNA transcripts were the TCR beta CDR3 regions. Initially, a first-round RT-PCR of the TCR CDR3 employed the HTBI primer set. TCRdb used MiXCR to reprocess the multiplex PCR reads, holding one entry per CDR3 protein. The sample shows 400,000 or so distinct CDR3 sequences, around 15% of them seen only once. The material sequenced was blood. Receptor source: a man in his fifties with Graves' ophthalmopathy.

This clonotype has just a few counts. V and J are TRBV5-6 and TRBJ2-1, with a weak D call TRBD2 (7 bases). Trimming pared 0 bases from V and 2 bases from J, leaving 15 bases between. CDR3 length: 17 amino acids. From germline, CDR1 is SGHDT and CDR2 YYEEEE. In nucleotides, the CDR3 is TGTGCCAGCAGCTTGGGGGTAGGGGGGGGAGCCTACAATGAGCAGTTCTTC. It yields the protein CASSLGVGGGAYNEQFF.

This clonotype was seen a few times. V is TRBV28 and J is TRBJ1-3; D is undetermined. The CDR3 contains 15 residues. The germline CDR1 and CDR2 sequences are MDHEN and SYDVKM. Trimming removed 8 bases at V and 12 bases at J, with 26 bases between. CDR3 bases: TGTGCCAGCGTGAATGCTCCGGGAGCCCAAGCTGTCATATATTTT. Protein: CASVNAPGAQAVIYF.

This clonotype was found many times. The chain uses TRBV5-1 and TRBJ2-7, with 8 bases lining up with TRBD2. V lost 5 bases to trimming and J lost 6 bases; unmatched junction nucleotides: 10. The CDR3 is 14 amino acids. Per germline, CDR1 SGHRS and CDR2 YFSETQ. The CDR3 loop reads CASRDAGTSIEQYF. As DNA, the CDR3 is TGCGCCAGCAGGGACGCCGGGACTAGTATCGAGCAGTACTTC.

This clonotype was counted many times. CDR3 coding DNA: TGCAGCGTTGGGCCAGGGCGCAACGAGCAGTACTTC. Protein: CSVGPGRNEQYF. The chain links TRBV29-1 to TRBJ2-7, with D possibly TRBD1 on 5 matching bases. Germline V gene sequence: CDR1 SQVTM, CDR2 ANQGSEA. V was shortened by 4 bases and J by 5 bases, with 12 bases between the two germline ends. This CDR3 is built from 12 residues.

In this sample, this clonotype turned up many times. The chain couples TRBV6-1 to TRBJ2-1, with D hard to call. The ends were cut back, 5 bases at V and 3 bases at J, with 2 bases in the middle. CDR1 MNHNS and CDR2 SASEGT come from the germline V gene. The CDR3 has 11 amino acids. CDR3 DNA sequence: TGTGCCAGCAGTCGCTACAATGAGCAGTTCTTC. Translation gives CASSRYNEQFF.

There are a few counts of this clonotype. V and J are TRBV28 and TRBJ2-1; 8 bases align to TRBD2. V was pared by 5 bases and J by 7 bases, with 13 bases of the junction left unmatched. This CDR3 is built from 16 residues. Germline V gives CDR1 MDHEN, CDR2 SYDVKM. This CDR3 reads CASSPRISGRWNEQFF. The CDR3 DNA follows: TGTGCCAGCAGTCCACGGATCAGCGGGAGATGGAATGAGCAGTTCTTC.

The genes are TRBV6-4 and TRBJ1-6, with no clear D. V lost 0 bases to trimming and J lost 12 bases, with 12 bases between them. The CDR3 totals 14 residues. Per germline, CDR1 MRHNA and CDR2 SNTAGT. This CDR3 reads CASSDSPDFGPLHF. The CDR3 DNA reads TGTGCCAGCAGTGACTCCCCGGATTTTGGACCCCTCCACTTT.

There are many counts of this clonotype. J is TRBJ2-7 and V is TRBV10-3; 10 bases map to TRBD2. V gave up 6 bases and J gave up 4 bases; unmatched junction bases: 9. The CDR3 has 15 amino acids. Germline CDR1 is ENHRY and CDR2 is SYGVKD. CDR3 loop: CAIRTGAGGRYEQYF. The CDR3 DNA follows: TGTGCCATCAGGACTGGAGCGGGAGGGCGTTACGAGCAGTACTTC.

The sample holds a few counts of this clonotype. The rearrangement links TRBV25-1 to TRBJ2-5; D possibly corresponds to TRBD2 (5 bases). The CDR3 has 14 residues. Germline V gene lookup returns CDR1 MGHDK and CDR2 SYGVNS. The V gene lost 5 bases and the J gene lost 5 bases, with 15 bases spanning the gap. Here the CDR3 DNA reads TGTGCCAGCAGTCAGGTTGACGCTAGCGAGACCCAGTACTTC. Its protein is CASSQVDASETQYF.

This clonotype was counted at least ten times. The chain is built from TRBV3-1 and TRBJ2-7; 8 bases are shared with TRBD1. From germline, CDR1 is LGHDT and CDR2 YNNKEL (reference sequence). Trimming at V came to 2 bases and at J to 5 bases, leaving 11 bases not matched to a gene. The CDR3 totals 16 residues. For the CDR3, the DNA is TGTGCCAGCAGCCAACTAGTCGACAGGGGCAGGCACGAGCAGTACTTC. This translates into CASSQLVDRGRHEQYF.

This clonotype occurred many times. This CDR3 reads CASSPGGTGGEQFF. The CDR3 DNA reads as TGTGCCAGCAGCCCAGGTGGGACAGGCGGCGAGCAGTTCTTC. V gene TRBV3-1 combines with J gene TRBJ2-1, with 8 bases that match TRBD1. The length of the CDR3 is 14 residues. Germline assignment: CDR1 LGHDT and CDR2 YNNKEL (reference sequence). The trim removed 4 bases at V and 10 bases at J, leaving 9 bases unmatched.

The J gene is TRBJ2-2, the V gene TRBV25-1, with 7 positions matching TRBD1. Germline lookup yields CDR1 MGHDK and CDR2 SYGVNS. J lost 1 base, V lost 2 bases, and 1 base had no gene match. This CDR3 has 15 residues. For the CDR3, the DNA is TGTGCCAGCAGTGAAAACAGGGGGAACACCGGGGAGCTGTTTTTT. Residues: CASSENRGNTGELFF.

This clonotype has only a few counts. The rearrangement links TRBV20-1 to TRBJ2-4; D not certain. The germline V gene encodes CDR1 DFQATT and CDR2 SNEGSKA (reference sequence). The CDR3 is made up of 15 amino acids. Trimming took off 0 bases at V and 0 bases at J, with 9 bases between the two ends. Here the CDR3 reads CSARDQQLAKNIQYF. The CDR3 DNA is TGCAGTGCTAGAGATCAACAGCTAGCCAAAAACATTCAGTACTTC.

This clonotype was seen only a few times. Germline is not matched at one junction end, which may reflect a read error. The chain links TRBV4-1 to TRBJ2-1, with D perhaps TRBD2 (5 bases). This CDR3 comprises 16 residues. Germline CDR1 MGHRA, CDR2 YSYEKL. The CDR3 reads CASSQGALRSIGERFF. The CDR3 DNA is TGCGCCAGCAGCCAGGGAGCTTTGAGGAGTATCGGTGAGCGGTTCTTC.

In this sample, this clonotype turned up many times. V usage is TRBV12-3 or TRBV12-4 and J usage is TRBJ2-2; 8 nucleotides match TRBD2. J gave up 4 bases and V 8 bases, and 12 bases lay outside the gene matches. The CDR3 contains 16 residues. CDR3: CASGARGGVGTGELFF. CDR3 sequence (DNA): TGTGCCAGCGGCGCCCGGGGGGGAGTGGGCACCGGGGAGCTGTTTTTT.

The CDR3 protein is CASSRSGGSTDTQYF. In DNA form, the CDR3 reads TGTGCCAGCAGCAGAAGCGGGGGTAGCACAGATACGCAGTATTTT. This chain connects TRBV7-9 to TRBJ2-3; 8 nucleotides match TRBD2. This CDR3 comprises 15 residues. Germline lookup yields CDR1 SEHNR and CDR2 FQNEAQ (reference sequence). The V gene end was trimmed by 5 bases and the J gene end by 0 bases; junction bases not matched to a gene: 4.

This chain links TRBV7-9 with TRBJ2-7, with TRBD2 matching 8 bases. After removal of 8 bases from V and 3 bases from J, the junction contained 9 bases not matched to a gene. Per the germline V gene, CDR1 is SEHNR and CDR2 is FQNEAQ (reference sequence). The CDR3 runs 14 residues. The CDR3 region is CASQVGSGNYEQYF. As DNA, the CDR3 is TGTGCCAGCCAAGTTGGTAGCGGGAACTACGAGCAGTACTTC.

This clonotype was detected ten times or more. The J gene is TRBJ2-4, the V gene TRBV6-1, with 7 bases aligning to TRBD2. With 3 bases clipped from V and 0 bases from J, the junction kept 5 bases outside the gene matches. This CDR3 contains 16 residues. Germline CDR1 is MNHNS and CDR2 is SASEGT. The CDR3 DNA reads as TGTGCCAGCAGTGACCTAGCGGCCCTAGCCAAAAACATTCAGTACTTC. Protein: CASSDLAALAKNIQYF.

This clonotype was counted at least ten times. For the CDR3, the DNA is TGTGCCAGCAGCCCCATCAAGTGGACTGAAGCTTTCTTT. It specifies CASSPIKWTEAFF. The chain employs TRBV11-2 and TRBJ1-1; the D is unclear. CDR1 and CDR2 from the germline V gene are SGHAT and FQNNGV. This CDR3 is 13 amino acids long. The ends were cut back, 5 bases at V and 5 bases at J, with 12 bases in the middle.

This clonotype was counted a few times. Sequence at one end of the junction differs from germline and may be a read error. The J gene is TRBJ2-7, the V gene TRBV6-5, with 8 bases aligning to TRBD1. Per germline, CDR1 MNHEY and CDR2 SVGAGI. CDR3 length: 15 amino acids. CDR3 protein: CASGYSQGAVVEQYF. For the CDR3, the DNA is TGTGCCAGCGGTTACTCGCAGGGGGCGGTTGTCGAGCAGTACTTC.

The chain carries TRBV20-1 and TRBJ2-4, with D hard to call. Germline-derived CDR1 and CDR2 are DFQATT and SNEGSKA (reference sequence). CDR3 length: 15 residues. V lost 5 bases and J lost 0, with 14 bases in between. CDR3 DNA sequence: TGCAGTGCTGGAGCCGTAAGGCTAGCCAAAAACATTCAGTACTTC. It is translated as CSAGAVRLAKNIQYF.

This chain links TRBV27 with TRBJ2-7; TRBD2 agrees at 7 bases. CDR1 MNHEY and CDR2 SMNVEV come from the germline V gene (reference sequence). This CDR3 is built from 17 residues. V lost 6 bases, J lost 5 bases, and 19 bases stayed unmatched. CDR3 in DNA: TGTGCCAGCAGAACCTCGCGGGGGACCTCGAAGGCCCACGAGCAGTACTTC. Its protein is CASRTSRGTSKAHEQYF.

About this clonotype: A read error is possible here, since a much larger clone lies one base away. A read error is likely, as this CDR3 ends without the conserved phenylalanine or tryptophan. V usage is TRBV11-2 and J usage is TRBJ2-2; TRBD1 is a possible D gene (5 bases). CDR3 length: 15 amino acids. Germline assignment: CDR1 SGHAT and CDR2 FQNNGV. The V end lost 5 bases, the J end lost 6 bases, and 16 bases lay between the germline ends. The CDR3 DNA is TGTGCCAGCAGCGGCGACATAGGGGTGGCCGGGGAGCTGTTTTCT. It codes for CASSGDIGVAGELFS.

This clonotype has just one count. This may arise from a read error, as a much more abundant clone is one base away. V gene TRBV13 combines with J gene TRBJ1-2, with D unresolved. CDR3 size: 15 residues. CDR1 is PRHDT and CDR2 is FYEKMQ in the germline V gene (reference sequence). Trimming left V 0 bases short and J 7 bases short, with 15 bases between. CDR3 nucleotides: TGTGCCAGCAGCTTAGGACAGAACCCGGGCTGTGGCTACACCTTC. Protein: CASSLGQNPGCGYTF.

This clonotype occurred many times. The chain links TRBV5-1 to TRBJ2-5, with 7 bases fitting TRBD1. CDR3 length: 14 amino acids. The ends lost 4 bases at V and 1 base at J; junction bases unmatched: 4. Per germline, CDR1 SGHRS and CDR2 YFSETQ. For the CDR3, the DNA is TGCGCCAGCAGCATGGGACAGATCCAAGAGACCCAGTACTTC. It translates to CASSMGQIQETQYF.

The chain uses TRBV6-1 and TRBJ2-3, with D possibly TRBD1 on 7 matching bases. Germline-derived CDR1 and CDR2 are MNHNS and SASEGT. V was clipped by 6 bases and J by 0 bases, with 13 bases between them. The CDR3 loop spans 15 amino acids. CDR3 in DNA: TGTGCCAGCAGCCGCGGGACAGCTAGCACAGATACGCAGTATTTT. Translating it yields CASSRGTASTDTQYF.

This clonotype was counted at least ten times. The chain carries TRBV28 and TRBJ2-3; TRBD2 matches at 7 bases. The CDR3 has 16 residues. Germline trimming cut 7 bases from V and 3 bases from J; bases unmatched to any gene: 13. Germline V CDR1 and CDR2: MDHEN, SYDVKM. The CDR3, as DNA: TGTGCCAGCACCTCTCCTGCCGGGACTACAACAGATACGCAGTATTTT. Translation gives CASTSPAGTTTDTQYF.

Ten or more counts support this clonotype. The chain carries TRBV7-3 and TRBJ2-3; D not certain. Germline loops: CDR1 SGHTA, CDR2 FQGTGA. The CDR3 totals 13 residues. V was pared by 1 base and J by 1 base, with 3 bases between. The CDR3 bases are TGTGCCAGCAGCTTAATCGGCACAGATACGCAGTATTTT. This gives the protein CASSLIGTDTQYF.